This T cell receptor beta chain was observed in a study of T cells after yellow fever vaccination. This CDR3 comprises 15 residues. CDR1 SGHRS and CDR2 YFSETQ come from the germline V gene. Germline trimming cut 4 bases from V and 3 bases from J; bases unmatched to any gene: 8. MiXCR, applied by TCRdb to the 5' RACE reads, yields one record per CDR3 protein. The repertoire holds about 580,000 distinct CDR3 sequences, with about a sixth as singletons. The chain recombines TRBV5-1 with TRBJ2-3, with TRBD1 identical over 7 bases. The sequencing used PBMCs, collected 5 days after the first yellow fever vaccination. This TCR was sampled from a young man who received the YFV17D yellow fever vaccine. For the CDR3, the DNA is TGCGCCAGCAGCCCTGGGACAGAGTGGACAGATACGCAGTATTTT. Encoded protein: CASSPGTEWTDTQYF.